A single sample gave rise to the 19 T cell receptor beta chains below, sequenced in a study of blood T cell repertoires in COVID-19. The protocol was immunoSEQ multiplex PCR, while the TCRdb copy is restricted to in-frame clones and leaves out a portion. The data show around 50,000 clones, more than 80% seen once. The sample taken for sequencing was peripheral blood. The receptors stem from a human donor in a cohort sampled during active COVID-19.

The chain carries TRBV18 and TRBJ1-2, with 7 nucleotides matching TRBD1. This CDR3 spans 13 amino acids. Trimming removed 3 bases from V and 3 bases from J; junction bases left unmatched: 1. Per germline, CDR1 KGHSH and CDR2 LQKENI. The CDR3 DNA reads TGTGCCAGCTCACCCGGACAGGACTATGGCTACACCTTC. Its translation: CASSPGQDYGYTF.

The chain is built from TRBV7-3 and TRBJ2-1; TRBD2 agrees at 8 bases. The CDR3 runs to 15 residues. Germline CDR1 is SGHTA and CDR2 is FQGTGA. The junction had 8 bases not matched to a gene; V was cut back by 2 bases and J by 8 bases. The DNA of the CDR3 is TGTGCCAGCAGCTTATCAAGCGGGAGAGGGTATGAGCAGTTCTTC. Residues: CASSLSSGRGYEQFF.

The rearrangement uses TRBV3-1 (or the pseudogene TRBV3-2) and TRBJ2-7, with D perhaps TRBD2 (5 bases). Deletions cut 9 bases from V and 6 bases from J, with 15 bases between. CDR1 LGHDT and CDR2 YNNKEL come from the germline V gene (reference sequence). This CDR3 contains 12 residues. CDR3 loop: CARPNRSGEQYF. CDR3 coding DNA: TGTGCCAGACCAAATCGGAGCGGCGAGCAGTACTTC.

This chain links TRBV6-5 with TRBJ2-7; 7 nucleotides align to TRBD1. V shed 6 bases and J 9 bases; nucleotides not matched to a gene: 11. Per germline, CDR1 MNHEY and CDR2 SVGAGI. The CDR3 sequence is 13 residues long. For the CDR3, the DNA is TGTGCCAGCAGGAACCAAGACAGGGCGGGGCAGTACTTC. Translating gives CASRNQDRAGQYF.

A single count supports this clone. The chain carries TRBV5-1 and TRBJ2-5; TRBD1 aligns across 10 bases. V lost 3 bases and J lost 5; bases outside the gene matches: 7. Germline V gene sequence: CDR1 SGHRS, CDR2 YFSETQ. The CDR3 spans 15 residues. The CDR3 coding sequence is TGCGCCAGCAGCTCGGGGACAGGGGAGGAGGAGACCCAGTACTTC. Protein: CASSSGTGEEETQYF.

This sequence joins TRBV18 and TRBJ2-6; possibly TRBD2 for D (5 bases). V shed 3 bases and J shed 1 base, with 16 bases lying between them. This CDR3 contains 18 residues. Germline V gene lookup returns CDR1 KGHSH and CDR2 LQKENI. The CDR3 loop is CASSPWQSGGSGANVLTF. For the CDR3, the DNA is TGTGCCAGCTCACCTTGGCAGAGTGGAGGTTCTGGGGCCAACGTCCTGACTTTC. The full variable domain, its missing parts supplied by reference TRBV18 and TRBJ2-6, is NAGVMQNPRHLVRRRGQEARLRCSPMKGHSHVYWYRQLPEEGLKFMVYLQKENIIDESGMPKERFSAEFPKEGPSILRIQQVVRGDSAAYFCASSPWQSGGSGANVLTFGAGSRLTVL.

The rearrangement joins TRBV18 to TRBJ2-3; 12 bases match TRBD1. From germline, CDR1 is KGHSH and CDR2 LQKENI. Losses at the gene ends were 5 bases for V and 4 bases for J; bases not matched to a gene: 7. CDR3 length: 16 residues. CDR3 bases: TGTGCCAGCTCAATCGGGACAGGGGGCGCGGCAGATACGCAGTATTTT. It yields the protein CASSIGTGGAADTQYF.

The gene calls are TRBV6-4 and TRBJ2-7, with D maybe TRBD2 (6 bases). The CDR3 has 14 amino acids. V was cut by 8 bases and J by 3 bases, with 17 bases left in between. Germline V gene sequence: CDR1 MRHNA, CDR2 SNTAGT. The CDR3 region is CASQGGVRDYEQYF. The CDR3 nucleotides read TGTGCCAGCCAGGGCGGGGTAAGGGACTACGAGCAGTACTTC.

The V and J genes are TRBV4-3 and TRBJ2-6, with no clear D. V lost 1 base, J lost 0 bases, and 10 bases lay in between. CDR3 size: 17 residues. Germline CDR1 is LGHNA and CDR2 is YSLEER. CDR3 in amino acids: CASSQVYTSSGANVLTF. In DNA form, the CDR3 reads TGCGCCAGCAGCCAAGTTTACACCAGCTCTGGGGCCAACGTCCTGACTTTC.

The J gene is TRBJ1-5, the V gene TRBV6-2 or TRBV6-3, with D tentatively TRBD1 (5 bases). CDR1 and CDR2 (germline): MNHEY, SVGEGT. Trimming removed 5 bases from V and 1 base from J, with 15 bases in between. The CDR3 is made up of 16 amino acids. In DNA, the CDR3 is TGTGCCAGCAGTGACGACAGTCGGCGGAGCAATCAGCCCCAGCATTTT. This gives the protein CASSDDSRRSNQPQHF.

The chain recombines TRBV4-2 with TRBJ2-7; 7 positions match TRBD1. The CDR3 consists of 17 residues. Trimming cost V 3 bases and J 0 bases; bases outside gene matches: 11. Germline-derived CDR1 and CDR2 are LGHNA and YNFKEQ. DNA of the CDR3: TGTGCCAGCAGCCAGATCCTTGCAGGGGGAGCCTCCTACGAGCAGTACTTC. This sequence encodes CASSQILAGGASYEQYF.

This chain links TRBV4-1 with TRBJ2-5, with TRBD2 matching 7 bases. V was clipped by 3 bases and J by 2 bases; unmatched bases: 0. The CDR3 contains 13 residues. Per germline, CDR1 MGHRA and CDR2 YSYEKL. In DNA, the CDR3 is TGCGCCAGCAGCCAGGGGGGGCAAGAGACCCAGTACTTC. Its protein product is CASSQGGQETQYF.

The V gene is TRBV7-9, the J gene TRBJ2-7, with 10 bases fitting TRBD2. CDR1 is SEHNR, CDR2 FQNEAQ, per germline (reference sequence). Losses at the gene ends were 5 bases for V and 7 bases for J; bases not matched to a gene: 8. The CDR3 is made up of 14 amino acids. DNA of the CDR3: TGTGCCAGCAGCAGGTCTAGCGGGAGCTGGGAGCAGTACTTC. This encodes CASSRSSGSWEQYF.

The CDR3 sequence is CASTRGGSRQETQYF. CDR3 nucleotides: TGTGCCAGCACCCGAGGCGGCTCGCGGCAAGAGACCCAGTACTTC. The chain carries TRBV7-9 and TRBJ2-5; D is ambiguous. This CDR3 contains 15 residues. The V gene's germline CDR1 is SEHNR and CDR2 FQNEAQ (reference sequence). V gave up 7 bases and J gave up 2 bases, with 17 bases separating them.

The gene calls are TRBV10-1 and TRBJ2-3; TRBD2 agrees at 9 bases. Germline V gene data show CDR1 as WNHNN and CDR2 as SYGVQD (reference sequence). Trimming removed 4 bases from V and 0 bases from J; junction bases left unmatched: 5. CDR3 length equals 16 residues. This chain's CDR3 is CASSGLAGPSTDTQYF. The CDR3 DNA is TGCGCCAGCAGTGGTCTAGCGGGGCCTAGCACAGATACGCAGTATTTT.

This clone is medium-sized (0.01 to 0.1%) by share. V gene TRBV6-2 or TRBV6-3 combines with J gene TRBJ2-7; TRBD2 is a possible D gene (6 bases). V lost 4 bases to trimming and J lost 6 bases, with 16 bases between them. Germline CDR1 MNHEY, CDR2 SVGEGT. This CDR3 contains 14 residues. The CDR3 spells CASSSAALGGEQYF. CDR3 bases: TGTGCCAGCAGTTCCGCGGCCCTGGGGGGCGAGCAGTACTTC.

CDR3 in amino acids: CASSLAGRSNQPQHF. CDR3 bases: TGTGCCAGCAGCTTAGCGGGCAGGAGCAATCAGCCCCAGCATTTT. This chain uses TRBV7-2 with TRBJ1-5, with D unresolved. Trimming stripped 0 bases from V and 1 base from J, with 7 bases between. The V gene's germline CDR1 is SGHTA and CDR2 FQGNSA. The CDR3 has 15 residues. The full variable domain, in which reference TRBV7-2 and TRBJ1-5 provide the parts outside the CDR3, is GAGVSQSPSNKVTEKGKDVELRCDPISGHTALYWYRQSLGQGLEFLIYFQGNSAPDKSGLPSDRFSAERTGGSVSTLTIQRTQQEDSAVYLCASSLAGRSNQPQHFGDGTRLSIL.

The gene calls are TRBV7-2 and TRBJ2-1; the D gene is possibly TRBD2 (6 bases). The CDR3 consists of 14 residues. Trimming stripped 5 bases from V and 5 bases from J, with 13 bases between. Germline CDR1 reads SGHTA; CDR2 reads FQGNSA. CDR3 sequence reads: CASSNRGTHNEQFF. The CDR3 nucleotides read TGTGCCAGCAGCAATCGGGGGACCCACAATGAGCAGTTCTTC.

This chain uses TRBV15 with TRBJ2-2, with D perhaps matching TRBD1 (5 bases). Germline CDR1 LNHNV, CDR2 YYDKDF (reference sequence). The germline V and J ends were trimmed by 4 bases and 4 bases, with 16 bases remaining between them. The CDR3 runs 16 residues. The CDR3, as DNA: TGTGCCACCAGCAAAACTGACAGTACGATCACCGGGGAGCTGTTTTTT. Translated: CATSKTDSTITGELFF. Looking up the rest from reference TRBV15 and TRBJ2-2 gives the full variable domain: DAMVIQNPRYQVTQFGKPVTLSCSQTLNHNVMYWYQQKSSQAPKLLFHYYDKDFNNEADTPDNFQSRRPNTSFCFLDIRSPGLGDTAMYLCATSKTDSTITGELFFGEGSRLTVL.